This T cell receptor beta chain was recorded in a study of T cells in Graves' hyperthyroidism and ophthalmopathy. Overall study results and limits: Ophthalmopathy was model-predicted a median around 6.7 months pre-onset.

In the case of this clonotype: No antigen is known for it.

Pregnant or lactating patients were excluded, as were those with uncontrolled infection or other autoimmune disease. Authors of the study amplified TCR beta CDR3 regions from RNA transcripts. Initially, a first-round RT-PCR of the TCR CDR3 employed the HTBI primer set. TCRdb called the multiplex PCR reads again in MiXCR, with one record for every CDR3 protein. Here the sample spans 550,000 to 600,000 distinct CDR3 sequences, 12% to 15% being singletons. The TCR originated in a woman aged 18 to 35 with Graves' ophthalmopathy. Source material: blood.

The CDR3 spells CASSPGDNSPLHF. CDR3 DNA: TGTGCCAGCAGTCCAGGGGATAATTCACCCCTCCACTTT. The rearrangement uses TRBV7-2 and TRBJ1-6, with D possibly TRBD1 on 6 matching bases. Trimming took off 6 bases at V and 5 bases at J, with 8 bases between the two ends. CDR3 size: 13 residues. CDR1 is SGHTA, CDR2 FQGNSA, per germline.